The sequence of this T cell receptor (beta chain) was determined in a study of cytomegalovirus exposure and HLA in healthy donors. General observations from the study: With later analysis, a missense DCLRE1C variant became linked to TCR beta V- and J-gene trimming. The authors listed around 150 TCR beta chains as cytomegalovirus-associated.

This clone was seen only once. What it binds is not known. Each of the donors was a healthy bone marrow donor. PCR amplification relied on 60 Vbeta primers (plus 13 Jbeta primers). Repertoires were generated with immunoSEQ multiplex PCR, while TCRdb's copy carries only in-frame clones and drops some. The sample shows some 80,000 clones, around 78% of them seen only once. The V segment lost 2 bases and the J segment 9 bases; nucleotides outside the gene matches: 6. The CDR3 totals 14 residues. CDR1 and CDR2 (germline): SQVTM, ANQGSEA. The source material was PBMCs. V gene TRBV29-1 combines with J gene TRBJ1-6; TRBD1 matches 8 bases. The receptor's source is a man aged 35 to 55 in good health and CMV-seronegative. CDR3: CSVETGGYGSPLHF. CDR3 nucleotides: TGCAGCGTTGAAACAGGGGGATACGGTTCACCCCTCCACTTT. Using reference TRBV29-1 and TRBJ1-6 for the parts outside the CDR3, the full variable domain is SAVISQKPSRDICQRGTSLTIQCQVDSQVTMMFWYRQQPGQSLTLIATANQGSEATYESGFVIDKFPISRPNLTFSTLTVSNMSPEDSSIYLCSVETGGYGSPLHFGNGTRLTVT.